The rows below give T cell receptor beta chains drawn from one sample of a study of blood T cell repertoires in COVID-19. Sequencing used immunoSEQ multiplex PCR; TCRdb keeps in-frame clones, though not all of them. The sample includes fewer than 400,000 clones, under 90% of them seen just once. The specimen sequenced was peripheral blood. All receptors derive from a woman aged 25 to 39 with COVID-19, enrolled during active disease. Both conserved end residues are part of each CDR3. Each record gives: D gene, J gene, clone size, V gene, CDR3 protein, CDR3 DNA. A D gene is named only where the DNA matches it firmly. Clone size is given for some rows only: seen once, a few or many times, or a class if the clone is expanded.

>TRBD2|TRBJ2-5|.|TRBV5-4
CASSLPTSLETQYF
TGTGCCAGCAGCTTACCGACTAGCTTAGAGACCCAGTACTTC
>.|TRBJ1-4|once|TRBV29-1
CSVETEEATNEKLFF
TGCAGCGTTGAAACGGAGGAGGCGACTAATGAAAAACTGTTTTTT
>TRBD1|TRBJ1-1|.|TRBV9
CASSGGGTGGTEAFF
TGTGCCAGCAGCGGTGGTGGGACAGGGGGGACTGAAGCTTTCTTT
>.|TRBJ2-6|.|TRBV19
CASKGDSGANVLTF
TGTGCCAGTAAGGGGGACTCTGGGGCCAACGTCCTGACTTTC
>TRBD1|TRBJ2-5|.|TRBV2
CASQTDRAWETQYF
TGTGCCTCCCAAACCGACAGGGCCTGGGAGACCCAGTACTTC
>.|TRBJ1-6|.|TRBV20-1
CSARGASLHF
TGCAGTGCTAGAGGTGCGTCTCTCCACTTT
>TRBD1|TRBJ1-6|.|TRBV6-4
CASTRQGSSPLHF
TGTGCCAGCACCCGACAGGGTAGTTCACCCCTCCACTTT
>.|TRBJ2-4|.|TRBV7-9
CASSLIGAVGLAKNIQYF
TGTGCCAGCAGCTTAATCGGAGCAGTCGGACTAGCCAAAAACATTCAGTACTTC
>.|TRBJ2-4|.|TRBV2
CASSEGGGVDIQYF
TGTGCCAGCAGTGAAGGAGGGGGGGTGGACATTCAGTACTTC
>.|TRBJ2-1|.|TRBV9
CASSVGRREYQFF
TGTGCCAGCAGCGTAGGTCGTCGGGAATACCAATTCTTC
>.|TRBJ1-5|.|TRBV4-1
CASSRYPSSGSSNQPQHF
TGCGCCAGCAGCCGGTATCCCTCGAGCGGCTCTAGCAATCAGCCCCAGCATTTT
>.|TRBJ1-1|.|TRBV4-2
CASSQDFYEIPGDGTEAFF
TGTGCCAGCAGCCAAGATTTCTACGAGATCCCGGGGGATGGCACTGAAGCTTTCTTT
>.|TRBJ2-6|.|TRBV30
CAWNPVSGANVLTF
TGTGCCTGGAACCCAGTCTCTGGGGCCAACGTCCTGACTTTC
>TRBD2|TRBJ2-3|.|TRBV5-1
CASSFNSGGRITDTQYF
TGCGCCAGCAGCTTTAATAGCGGGGGGCGTATCACAGATACGCAGTATTTT
>.|TRBJ2-5|.|TRBV10-3
CATRHTQETQYF
TGTGCCACCAGACACACCCAAGAGACCCAGTACTTC
>.|TRBJ2-2|.|TRBV19
CASRGATGSPTGELFF
TGTGCCAGTAGAGGAGCTACAGGGTCACCCACCGGGGAGCTGTTTTTT
>.|TRBJ1-1|.|TRBV10-3
CAIRDMGNTEAFF
TGTGCCATTCGAGACATGGGGAACACTGAAGCTTTCTTT
>.|TRBJ2-3|.|TRBV18
CASSPRVGGPGDTQYF
TGTGCCAGCTCACCACGAGTGGGGGGGCCGGGGGATACGCAGTATTTT
>.|TRBJ1-5|.|TRBV6-5
CASSQGNQPQHF
TGTGCCAGCAGTCAGGGGAATCAGCCCCAGCATTTT
>.|TRBJ1-1|once|TRBV6-5
CASSYERVGTEAFF
TGTGCCAGCAGTTACGAGCGGGTCGGGACTGAAGCTTTCTTT
>.|TRBJ1-2|once|TRBV6-5
CATTSRRRLDYGYTF
TGTGCCACCACGTCAAGAAGGAGATTGGACTATGGCTACACCTTC
>TRBD1|TRBJ1-2|.|TRBV20-1
CSAGQVYGYTF
TGCAGTGCTGGACAGGTTTATGGCTACACCTTC
>.|TRBJ2-1|.|TRBV7-8
CASSLVIPSSYNEQFF
TGTGCCAGCAGCTTAGTAATACCGAGCTCCTACAATGAGCAGTTCTTC
>TRBD1|TRBJ1-1|.|TRBV3-1/TRBV3-2
CASSHLQGDTEAFF
TGTGCCAGCAGCCACCTTCAGGGGGACACTGAAGCTTTCTTT
>TRBD1|TRBJ1-1|.|TRBV14
CASSQATGVRNTEAFF
TGTGCCAGCAGCCAAGCGACAGGGGTACGGAACACTGAAGCTTTCTTT
>.|TRBJ2-7|once|TRBV5-8
CASSLFFSGAYEQYF
TGTGCCAGCAGCTTATTCTTTTCAGGGGCCTACGAGCAGTACTTC
>TRBD1|TRBJ1-4|.|TRBV6-5
CASSFTGAGEKLFF
TGTGCCAGCAGTTTTACAGGGGCAGGCGAAAAACTGTTTTTT
>.|TRBJ2-1|.|TRBV4-2
CASSQVYRGSVVNEQFF
TGTGCCAGCAGCCAAGTGTATCGGGGTTCGGTCGTAAATGAGCAGTTCTTC
>TRBD2|TRBJ2-4|.|TRBV13
CASSLEVGSGANKNIQYF
TGTGCCAGCAGCTTAGAGGTGGGCAGCGGGGCGAACAAAAACATTCAGTACTTC
>.|TRBJ1-3|.|TRBV24-1
CATSEPTDSGNTIYF
TGTGCCACCAGTGAGCCGACAGACTCTGGAAACACCATATATTTT
>.|TRBJ1-1|.|TRBV18
CASSPYSDTTMNTEAFF
TGTGCCAGCTCACCGTACTCTGACACGACGATGAACACTGAAGCTTTCTTT
>.|TRBJ2-5|.|TRBV2
CASSEVRGGETQYF
TGTGCCAGCAGTGAAGTCAGGGGTGGGGAGACCCAGTACTTC
>TRBD1|TRBJ1-6|once|TRBV7-9
CASSSGTGGGSPLHF
TGTGCCAGCAGCTCAGGGACAGGGGGTGGCTCACCCCTCCACTTT
>.|TRBJ1-3|.|TRBV4-1
CASSLGVSGNTIYF
TGCGCCAGCAGCCTAGGGGTATCCGGAAACACCATATATTTT
>TRBD1|TRBJ1-3|.|TRBV9
CASSVSRDRGSGNTIYF
TGTGCCAGCAGCGTATCTCGGGACAGGGGCTCTGGAAACACCATATATTTT
>TRBD1|TRBJ1-4|.|TRBV7-2
CASSLALRGREKLFF
TGTGCCAGCAGCTTAGCGCTCAGGGGGCGGGAAAAACTGTTTTTT
>.|TRBJ1-1|.|TRBV19
CASSTLQVGNTEAFF
TGTGCCAGTAGTACATTACAGGTCGGGAACACTGAAGCTTTCTTT
>TRBD2|TRBJ2-5|.|TRBV7-9
CASSRLAGETQYF
TGTGCCAGCAGCCGACTAGCGGGCGAGACCCAGTACTTC